What follows are 20 T cell receptor beta chains derived from one specimen sequenced in a study of tumor and adjacent non-tumor tissue in lung cancer. The library came from three nested PCR rounds adapted from ARM-PCR protocols. TCRdb re-derived calls from the multiplex PCR reads in MiXCR, one entry per CDR3 protein. The profile shows approximately 150,000 distinct CDR3 sequences, about 71% of them singletons. No cell sorting was done before RNA was extracted from the tissue. Material for sequencing was lung tumor tissue. These receptor sequences come from a man in his sixties with small cell lung cancer.

This clonotype appeared many times. This chain uses TRBV20-1 with TRBJ2-1; TRBD2 agrees at 9 bases. The V gene end was trimmed by 3 bases and the J gene end by 10 bases; junction bases not matched to a gene: 10. The CDR3 runs to 14 residues. Germline V gene lookup returns CDR1 DFQATT and CDR2 SNEGSKA (reference sequence). In DNA form, the CDR3 reads TGCAGTGCTAGTGGCGGGACTAGCCCTCCCGAGCAGTTCTTC. Protein sequence: CSASGGTSPPEQFF.

Worth noting for this clonotype: The junction and the germline gene differ at one end; a read error may be behind it. The gene calls are TRBV4-1 and TRBJ2-7; 11 positions match TRBD2. The CDR3 sequence is 19 residues long. CDR1 MGHRA and CDR2 YSYEKL come from the germline V gene. CDR3 sequence: CASSPKGLAVLRSSYERYF. In DNA form, the CDR3 reads TGCGCCAGTAGCCCAAAGGGACTAGCGGTATTGAGGAGCTCCTACGAGCGGTACTTC.

This clonotype is a singleton in its sample. A clone one base away is much larger, so this may be a read error. The genes are TRBV11-3 and TRBJ2-3; D could derive from TRBD1 or TRBD2 (6 bases each). Germline V gene lookup returns CDR1 SGHNT and CDR2 YENEEA. The CDR3 covers 17 residues. The CDR3 is CATSLWRGVGGEDTQYF. CDR3 in DNA: TGTGCCACCAGCTTATGGAGAGGGGTGGGGGGCGAAGATACGCAGTATTTT.

This clonotype was counted a single time. This sequence joins TRBV28 and TRBJ2-3; D unclear. The length of the CDR3 is 12 residues. Germline values: CDR1 MDHEN, CDR2 SYDVKM. The V end was cut by 8 bases, the J end by 0 bases, with 6 bases between. The CDR3 reads CASGSSTDTQYF. CDR3 bases: TGTGCCAGCGGATCGAGCACAGATACGCAGTATTTT.

As for this clonotype: The CDR3 does not close with the conserved phenylalanine or tryptophan, likely indicating a read error. CDR3 nucleotide sequence: TGCAGCTTTGAATTTCTAGGCACAGATACGCAGTATTTG. Translating it yields CSFEFLGTDTQYL. V is TRBV29-1 and J is TRBJ2-3; no definite D call. The CDR3 length is 13 residues. In germline, CDR1 is SQVTM, CDR2 ANQGSEA.

Regarding this clonotype: The junction does not match germline at one end; this may be a read error. The chain couples TRBV4-2 to TRBJ2-3, with 9 bases fitting TRBD2. CDR3 length: 17 residues. Germline CDR1 LGHNA, CDR2 YNFKEQ. CDR3 protein: CASSQVATSGYTDTQYF. CDR3 DNA sequence: TGTGCCAGCAGCCAAGTGGCGACTAGCGGCTACACAGATACACAGTATTTT.

As concerns this clonotype: Possible read error: a much larger clone is one base away. V gene TRBV6-1 combines with J gene TRBJ1-5; tentative D call: TRBD1 (6 bases). This CDR3 spans 16 amino acids. The germline V gene encodes CDR1 MNHNS and CDR2 SASEGT. V shed 6 bases and J shed 2 bases, with 17 bases lying between them. The CDR3, as DNA: TGTGCCAGCAGCCGAAAGGGGGAATGTGGCAATCAGCCCCAGCATTTT. It encodes CASSRKGECGNQPQHF.

A word on this clonotype: Germline and junction disagree at one end, which may indicate a read error. The chain couples TRBV11-1 to TRBJ2-5; TRBD2 matches 12 bases. Germline assignment: CDR1 SGHAT and CDR2 FQDESV (reference sequence). The CDR3 loop spans 15 amino acids. The chain's CDR3 is CTSTATSGRGETQYF. Written as DNA, the CDR3 is TGTACCAGCACCGCGACTAGCGGGAGAGGCGAAACCCAGTACTTC.

This clonotype was counted a few times. The chain is built from TRBV7-3 and TRBJ2-1; D may be TRBD1 or TRBD2 (5 bases each). The CDR3 has 15 residues. CDR1 is SGHTA and CDR2 is FQGTGA in the germline V gene. V was cut by 5 bases and J by 7 bases, with 18 bases left in between. The CDR3 region has the DNA TGTGCCAGCAGCCCCCTGAGGGGCAGAGAAAATGAGCAGTTCTTC. This sequence encodes CASSPLRGRENEQFF.

This clonotype was seen ten or more times. The chain links TRBV6-5 to TRBJ2-1, with D unresolved. This CDR3 is 15 amino acids long. Trimming took 6 bases from V and 4 from J, leaving 16 bases between them. Germline CDR1 reads MNHEY; CDR2 reads SVGAGI. The DNA for the CDR3 is TGTGCCAGCAGGGTCTCCCTCCCGGTGTACAATGAGCAGTTCTTC. The encoded protein is CASRVSLPVYNEQFF.

By proportion, this clonotype is large (0.1 to 1%). This chain uses TRBV12-3 or TRBV12-4 with TRBJ2-1; 9 nucleotides agree with TRBD1. Germline trimming cut 6 bases from V and 9 bases from J; bases unmatched to any gene: 12. The CDR3 covers 15 residues. The CDR3 loop reads CASSKTGGSWVEQFF. The CDR3, as DNA: TGTGCCAGCAGCAAAACAGGGGGCTCATGGGTTGAGCAGTTCTTC.

This clonotype came up a few times. This may arise from a read error, as a much more abundant clone is one base away. J is TRBJ2-1 and V is TRBV6-5; no reliable D call. Trimming left V 0 bases short and J 7 bases short, with 7 bases between. The germline CDR1 and CDR2 sequences are MNHEY and SVGAGI. The CDR3 length is 13 residues. CDR3 DNA sequence: TGTGCCAGCAGTTACTCTAGCTTGAATGAGCAGTTCTTC. This translates into CASSYSSLNEQFF.

About this clonotype: A read error is possible here, since a much larger clone lies one base away. This chain uses TRBV5-1 with TRBJ2-1; unclear D gene. The germline V gene has CDR1 SGHRS and CDR2 YFSETQ. The CDR3 covers 11 residues. Trimming took 1 base from V and 7 from J, leaving 3 bases between them. CDR3 nucleotides: TGCGCCAGCAGCTTGAAGAATGAGCAGTTCTTC. Translating gives CASSLKNEQFF.

This clonotype was found many times. This rearrangement joins TRBV4-1 to TRBJ2-1; 7 positions match TRBD1. With 1 base clipped from V and 2 bases from J, the junction kept 5 bases outside the gene matches. CDR1 is MGHRA, CDR2 YSYEKL, per germline. The CDR3 is 16 amino acids. CDR3 sequence: CASSQASGQPYNEQFF. The CDR3 region has the DNA TGCGCCAGCAGCCAAGCATCGGGACAGCCCTACAATGAGCAGTTCTTC.

Comments on this clonotype: A junction boundary mismatches the germline segment, possibly from a read error. The chain has TRBV12-3 or TRBV12-4 and TRBJ1-3; D call uncertain. The CDR3 sequence is 16 residues long. The CDR3 DNA reads TGTGCAAGCAGCCCACATGGGAGGTTTTCTGGAAACACCATATATTTT. As protein: CASSPHGRFSGNTIYF.

This chain uses TRBV6-1 with TRBJ1-2, with a weak D call TRBD1 (5 bases). From germline, CDR1 is MNHNS and CDR2 SASEGT. This CDR3 spans 13 amino acids. Trimming took off 4 bases at V and 4 bases at J, with 10 bases between the two ends. The CDR3 loop reads CASSGWGIYGYTF. The CDR3 DNA reads as TGTGCCAGCAGTGGATGGGGGATCTATGGCTACACCTTC.

The chain carries TRBV11-2 and TRBJ2-3, with D perhaps TRBD1 or TRBD2 (5 bases each). The CDR3 sequence is 12 residues long. Germline CDR1 SGHAT, CDR2 FQNNGV. V lost 5 bases to trimming and J lost 14 bases, with 17 bases between them. CDR3 in amino acids: CASSPPGMGRYF. The CDR3 nucleotides are TGTGCCAGCAGCCCCCCGGGAATGGGGCGGTATTTT.

This clonotype was picked up many times. The chain has TRBV6-1 and TRBJ1-2, with D tentatively TRBD1 (5 bases). In germline, CDR1 is MNHNS, CDR2 SASEGT. The CDR3 runs 16 residues. V was pared by 5 bases and J by 6 bases, with 22 bases between. The CDR3 nucleotides read TGTGCCAGCAGTCCTGGGGGTGGGCAGGGCGCCGATGGCTACACCTTC. Its translation is CASSPGGGQGADGYTF.

In the case of this clonotype: A clone one base away is much larger, so this may be a read error. The rearrangement joins TRBV29-1 to TRBJ2-1; a possible D gene is TRBD2 (6 bases). V lost 8 bases and J lost 7, with 18 bases in between. The length of the CDR3 is 13 residues. The germline CDR1 and CDR2 sequences are SQVTM and ANQGSEA. The CDR3 sequence: CSIVGGTRNEQFF. DNA for the CDR3: TGCAGCATAGTTGGCGGGACGAGGAATGAGCAGTTCTTC.

CDR3 nucleotides: TGTGCCAGCAGCCACCGGGGGACTAGCGGGAGTAGTGAGCAGTTCTTC. Its protein product is CASSHRGTSGSSEQFF. V gene TRBV11-2 combines with J gene TRBJ2-1, with 14 bases lining up with TRBD2. The CDR3 consists of 16 residues. Per germline, CDR1 SGHAT and CDR2 FQNNGV. V gave up 5 bases and J gave up 9 bases; unmatched junction bases: 9.